This T cell receptor (beta chain) was recorded in a study of T cell responses to AZD1222 COVID-19 vaccine. Looking at the study overall: Analysis merged second doses at about 4 or about 12 weeks. Overall study findings and caveats: A reported finding is that nearly half of spike-specific TCRs target unmutated variant regions. Dominant CD4 TCR responses targeted spike regions 160-218 and 743-854.

CDR1 and CDR2 (germline): MNHEY, SVGAGI. This CDR3 is 15 amino acids long. Trimming at V came to 2 bases and at J to 5 bases, leaving 7 bases not matched to a gene. Remarks on this clone: Its target is not known.

The repertoire was sequenced with immunoSEQ multiplex PCR; TCRdb's copy has only in-frame clones and lacks some. The sample consists of roughly 150,000 clones, roughly 90% of them appearing once. The sequencing here drew on peripheral blood, taken on day 0 of AZD1222 vaccination. The chain recombines TRBV6-5 with TRBJ1-1; 8 positions agree with TRBD1. The clonotype comes from an adult in good health. The CDR3 is CASSYSDRGETEAFF. CDR3 DNA: TGTGCCAGCAGTTACAGTGACAGGGGAGAAACTGAAGCTTTCTTT.